A selection of T cell receptor beta chains follows, all from one sample in a study of glioma-infiltrating T cells. One entry per CDR3 protein, called by TCRdb with MiXCR from the multiplex PCR reads. Of 100,000 to 150,000 distinct CDR3 sequences listed, about 22% are singletons. Specimen: glioma tissue, nonneoplastic brain tissue, or PBMCs (not recorded which). The receptors derive from a human donor with low-grade glioma or glioblastoma, undergoing nonglioma brain surgery, or in good health (not recorded which). Both conserved end residues are part of each CDR3. A D gene is named only where the DNA matches it firmly. Only part of the rows carry a size: once, few, many, or a class if the clone is expanded.

D: TRBD2
V: TRBV10-3
size: once
J: TRBJ2-3
DNA: TGTGCCATCAGTGAGACTAGCGGGGACTCCACAGATACGCAGTATTTT
CDR3: CAISETSGDSTDTQYF

D: -
V: TRBV24-1
size: -
J: TRBJ2-3
DNA: TGTGCCACCAGTGATTCGCGGAGCACAGATACGAAGTATTTT
CDR3: CATSDSRSTDTKYF

D: -
V: TRBV19
size: -
J: TRBJ1-1
DNA: TGTGCCAGTAGTATAGCTACGGGGGGGTACACTGAAGCTTTCTTT
CDR3: CASSIATGGYTEAFF

D: -
V: TRBV7-9
size: few
J: TRBJ2-1
DNA: TGTGCCAGCAGCTTAGCACAGCCGGCTAAGTTCTTC
CDR3: CASSLAQPAKFF

D: -
V: TRBV7-9
size: few
J: TRBJ2-1
DNA: TGTGCCAGCACCCATAGGGGTCACAATGAGCAGTTCTTC
CDR3: CASTHRGHNEQFF

D: -
V: TRBV18
size: -
J: TRBJ2-5
DNA: TGTGCCAGCTCACCACCGGGGGCCCAACAGAGGGCCCAGTACTTC
CDR3: CASSPPGAQQRAQYF

D: -
V: TRBV3-1
size: -
J: TRBJ1-1
DNA: TGTGCCAGCAGACTGAGGAACGCTGAAGCTTTCTTT
CDR3: CASRLRNAEAFF

D: -
V: TRBV11-1
size: -
J: TRBJ1-1
DNA: TGTGCCAGCAGCGTCCGAGGGCGGTGGAACACTGAAGCTTTCTTT
CDR3: CASSVRGRWNTEAFF

D: -
V: TRBV7-3
size: -
J: TRBJ1-2
DNA: TGTGCCAGCAGCGCCCAACAGGCGATCTATGGCTACACCTTC
CDR3: CASSAQQAIYGYTF

D: TRBD1
V: TRBV7-6
size: many
J: TRBJ1-2
DNA: TGTGCCAGCAGCTTTCCAGGGGGCTATGGCTACACCTTC
CDR3: CASSFPGGYGYTF

D: -
V: TRBV7-8
size: many
J: TRBJ2-1
DNA: TGTGCCAGCAGCTCACCCCTAAGCGCCCAACCCTACAATGAGCAGTTCTTC
CDR3: CASSSPLSAQPYNEQFF

D: TRBD1
V: TRBV6-1
size: many
J: TRBJ1-6
DNA: TGTGCCAGCAAACCTCAGGCAGGGGGGAATTCACCCCTCCACTTT
CDR3: CASKPQAGGNSPLHF

D: -
V: TRBV15
size: many
J: TRBJ1-2
DNA: TGTGCCACCGCGTTACAAGCCGGCTATGGCTACACCTTC
CDR3: CATALQAGYGYTF

D: -
V: TRBV15
size: -
J: TRBJ2-3
DNA: TGTGCCACCAGCACCTCCTCGTTTTTGGGTACGCAGTATTTT
CDR3: CATSTSSFLGTQYF

D: TRBD2
V: TRBV27
size: many
J: TRBJ2-3
DNA: TGTGCCAGCAGTTTATCGGGGCTAGCGGCAGATACGCAGTATTTT
CDR3: CASSLSGLAADTQYF

D: -
V: TRBV5-4
size: -
J: TRBJ1-6
DNA: TGTGCCAGCAGCATCTCCGGGACGGCATTCGGTTCACCCCTCCACTTT
CDR3: CASSISGTAFGSPLHF

D: TRBD1
V: TRBV28
size: many
J: TRBJ1-4
DNA: TGTGCCAGCAGTTTATCCGGGACAGCAACTAATGAAAAACTGTTTTTT
CDR3: CASSLSGTATNEKLFF

D: -
V: TRBV11-2
size: -
J: TRBJ2-2
DNA: TGTGCCAGCAGCCGAGGGTTAGCGAACACCGGGGAGCTGTTTTTT
CDR3: CASSRGLANTGELFF

D: -
V: TRBV20-1
size: many
J: TRBJ1-5
DNA: TGCAGTTCAAAAGGGTTTAATCAGCCCCAGCATTTT
CDR3: CSSKGFNQPQHF

D: -
V: TRBV6-1
size: many
J: TRBJ1-2
DNA: TGTGCCAGCAGGGCCACCAGTCTGCGACGGGGCTACACCTTC
CDR3: CASRATSLRRGYTF

D: -
V: TRBV7-9
size: -
J: TRBJ1-2
DNA: TGTGCCAGCAGCTTATCATTGGGCAGAGACTATGGCTACACCTTC
CDR3: CASSLSLGRDYGYTF

D: -
V: TRBV28
size: few
J: TRBJ2-5
DNA: TGTGCCAGCAGCCCAGGGCTGGGAAAGTACCAAGAGACCCAGTACTTC
CDR3: CASSPGLGKYQETQYF

D: -
V: TRBV28
size: many
J: TRBJ1-5
DNA: TGTGCCAGCAGTTTTCCGTCGGGGGGGCCAGGCAATCAGCCCCAGCATTTT
CDR3: CASSFPSGGPGNQPQHF

D: TRBD2
V: TRBV28
size: -
J: TRBJ2-1
DNA: TGTGCCAGCAGCATCGGACTAGCGGGGGACTACAATGAGCAGTTCTTC
CDR3: CASSIGLAGDYNEQFF

D: TRBD1
V: TRBV7-6
size: -
J: TRBJ2-1
DNA: TGTGCCAGCACCCCACAGGGGTTCCCAAATAATGAGCAGTTCTTC
CDR3: CASTPQGFPNNEQFF

D: -
V: TRBV18
size: once
J: TRBJ1-4
DNA: TGTGCCAGCTCACGTACGGGATCTGTTAATGAAAAACTGTTTTTT
CDR3: CASSRTGSVNEKLFF

D: TRBD1
V: TRBV7-9
size: -
J: TRBJ2-1
DNA: TGTGCCAGCAGCTTAGGGGGCAGGGGGCGCCATGAGCAGTTCTTC
CDR3: CASSLGGRGRHEQFF

D: -
V: TRBV20-1
size: many
J: TRBJ1-5
DNA: TGCAGTGCTAGAGATCCCGGGCGGCAGCCCCAGCATTTT
CDR3: CSARDPGRQPQHF

D: -
V: TRBV24-1
size: few
J: TRBJ2-3
DNA: TGTGCCACCAGTGATTTCCGAGATACGCAGTATTTT
CDR3: CATSDFRDTQYF